The entry below gives a single T cell receptor beta chain sequence along with its context. The record originates from a study of T cells in Graves' hyperthyroidism and ophthalmopathy. Amplification yielded TCR beta CDR3 regions, with RNA transcripts as the source. The TCR CDR3 was amplified in a first-round RT-PCR using the HTBI primer set. Via MiXCR, TCRdb re-called the multiplex PCR reads, giving one row per CDR3 protein. This sample yields 490,000 or so distinct CDR3 sequences, of which about 20% are seen a single time; around 47% belongs to the top ten. Uncontrolled infections, other autoimmune diseases, pregnancy or lactation led to exclusion of patients. The source material was blood. The TCR comes from a woman in her seventies with Graves' ophthalmopathy.

CDR3 DNA sequence: TGTGCCAGCCCGGCGAAGATCTATGGCTACACCTTC. It codes for CASPAKIYGYTF. The chain combines TRBV6-1 with TRBJ1-2, with no clear D. Germline loops: CDR1 MNHNS, CDR2 SASEGT. V lost 8 bases and J lost 4, with 11 bases in between. This CDR3 is built from 12 residues.